This T cell receptor beta chain was sequenced for a study of human T cells and chemical hapten exposure. Study-wide points: Having alopecia, the donors may differ immunologically from healthy people.

This sample's time point: patch test 2, 6 weeks after DPC sensitization. Treatment in this sample: therapeutic diphenylcyclopropenone sensitization with weekly scalp DPC. The table lists this clonotype with many counts. Its target is not known. TCRdb re-analysed the RACE reads in MiXCR, keeping a single row per CDR3 protein. The sample carries about 70,000 distinct CDR3 sequences, around 8.8% recorded once. The specimen was whole blood, collected in connection with sensitization to the hapten diphenylcyclopropenone (DPC). The sequence was obtained from a woman aged 45-59 years with alopecia areata. Some clones in this sample may be carry-over from other donors' samples.

CDR3 sequence (DNA): TGTGCCAGCAGCTCCGCGACAGGGCTTAATGAAAAACTGTTTTTT. This translates into CASSSATGLNEKLFF. The rearrangement uses TRBV13 and TRBJ1-4, with 7 positions matching TRBD1. The germline gives CDR1 PRHDT, CDR2 FYEKMQ (reference sequence). The CDR3 spans 15 residues. Trimming at V came to 4 bases and at J to 4 bases, leaving 6 bases not matched to a gene.